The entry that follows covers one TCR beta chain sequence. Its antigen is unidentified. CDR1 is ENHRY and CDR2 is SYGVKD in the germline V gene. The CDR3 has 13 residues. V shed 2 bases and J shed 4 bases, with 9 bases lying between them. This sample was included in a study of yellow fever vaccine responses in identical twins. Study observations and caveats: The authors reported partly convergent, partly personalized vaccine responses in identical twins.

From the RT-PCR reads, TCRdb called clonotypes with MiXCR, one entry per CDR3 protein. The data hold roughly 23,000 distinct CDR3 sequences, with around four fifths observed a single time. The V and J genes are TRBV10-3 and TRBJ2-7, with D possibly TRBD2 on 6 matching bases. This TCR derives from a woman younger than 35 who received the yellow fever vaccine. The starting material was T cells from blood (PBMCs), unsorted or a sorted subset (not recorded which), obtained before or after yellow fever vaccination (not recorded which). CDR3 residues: CAISEELAYEQYF. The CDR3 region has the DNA TGTGCCATCAGTGAGGAACTAGCTTACGAGCAGTACTTC.